The 16 T cell receptor beta chains below all came from one sample that was sequenced in a study of PD-1 blockade in classical Hodgkin lymphoma. Time point here: cycle 4 day 1 (C4D1), after more than five weeks of nivolumab. Brentuximab vedotin exposure varied among the patients, all of whom had relapsed after autologous stem cell transplantation. Only in-frame clones appear in the TCRdb table, and some are missing; sequencing was by immunoSEQ multiplex PCR. The sample has about 110,000 clones; roughly nine tenths are singletons. The sequencing here drew on peripheral blood mononuclear cells (PBMCs), taken before the fourth cycle of nivolumab. The receptors here all came from a human donor with classical Hodgkin lymphoma.

The chain uses TRBV15 and TRBJ2-7, with 11 bases fitting TRBD2. The germline V gene has CDR1 LNHNV and CDR2 YYDKDF (reference sequence). The CDR3 consists of 15 residues. J gave up 5 bases and V 0 bases, and 3 bases lay outside the gene matches. CDR3 DNA sequence: TGTGCCACCAGCAGAGATAGCGGGAGGGCCCACGAGCAGTACTTC. Its protein is CATSRDSGRAHEQYF. Together with reference TRBV15 and TRBJ2-7, the CDR3 gives the full variable domain: DAMVIQNPRYQVTQFGKPVTLSCSQTLNHNVMYWYQQKSSQAPKLLFHYYDKDFNNEADTPDNFQSRRPNTSFCFLDIRSPGLGDTAMYLCATSRDSGRAHEQYFGPGTRLTVT.

The gene calls are TRBV18 and TRBJ1-3, with 10 bases identical to TRBD1. The CDR3 is 15 amino acids. With V trimmed by 3 bases and J by 4 bases, 3 bases remained unmatched. Germline assignment: CDR1 KGHSH and CDR2 LQKENI. DNA for the CDR3: TGTGCCAGCTCACCGACAGGGGGCACGGGAAACACCATATATTTT. Amino acid sequence: CASSPTGGTGNTIYF.

This chain connects TRBV5-6 to TRBJ1-2; D is perhaps TRBD1 (6 bases). With 1 base removed from V and 7 bases from J, the gap between germline ends came to 14 bases. This CDR3 has 14 amino acids. CDR1 is SGHDT, CDR2 YYEEEE, per germline. This chain's CDR3 is CASSLTQGKTGYTF. As DNA, the CDR3 is TGTGCCAGCAGCTTGACACAGGGAAAGACTGGCTACACCTTC.

The V and J genes are TRBV2 and TRBJ2-2, with 8 bases lining up with TRBD1. The germline CDR1 and CDR2 sequences are SNHLY and FYNNEI. This CDR3 region has 14 residues. The V segment lost 6 bases and the J segment 4 bases; nucleotides outside the gene matches: 4. CDR3 nucleotides: TGTGCCAGCAGGGACAGGGTGGGCACCGGGGAGCTGTTTTTT. The encoded protein is CASRDRVGTGELFF.

For this clone: Other DNA sequences in the sample encode the same CDR3. The rearrangement uses TRBV19 and TRBJ1-5; TRBD1 matches at 8 bases. Germline CDR1 reads LNHDA; CDR2 reads SQIVND (reference sequence). The CDR3 covers 16 residues. Trimming removed 5 bases from V and 0 bases from J; junction bases left unmatched: 6. CDR3: CASSPRQGNSNQPQHF. DNA of the CDR3: TGTGCCAGTAGTCCCCGACAGGGGAATAGCAATCAGCCCCAGCATTTT. The full variable domain, with the rest looked up from reference TRBV19 and TRBJ1-5, is DGGITQSPKYLFRKEGQNVTLSCEQNLNHDAMYWYRQDPGQGLRLIYYSQIVNDFQKGDIAEGYSVSREKKESFPLTVTSAQKNPTAFYLCASSPRQGNSNQPQHFGDGTRLSIL.

The chain carries TRBV2 and TRBJ1-2; D uncertain. This CDR3 region has 12 residues. The V and J ends lost 3 bases and 8 bases respectively, with 10 bases between them. Germline-derived CDR1 and CDR2 are SNHLY and FYNNEI. The CDR3 protein is CASSEGIGGYTF. The CDR3 nucleotides are TGTGCCAGCAGTGAGGGGATTGGAGGCTACACCTTC.

The rearrangement links TRBV30 to TRBJ2-1, with D unresolved. V lost 2 bases, J lost 5 bases, and 10 bases lay in between. In germline, CDR1 is GTSNPN, CDR2 SVGIG (reference sequence). The CDR3 spans 13 residues. CDR3 loop: CAWSLLQHNEQFF. The CDR3 nucleotides read TGTGCCTGGAGTCTACTACAGCACAATGAGCAGTTCTTC. Looking up the rest from reference TRBV30 and TRBJ2-1 gives the full variable domain: SQTIHQWPATLVQPVGSPLSLECTVEGTSNPNLYWYRQAAGRGLQLLFYSVGIGQISSEVPQNLSASRPQDRQFILSSKKLLLSDSGFYLCAWSLLQHNEQFFGPGTRLTVL.

The chain recombines TRBV19 with TRBJ1-5, with TRBD1 matching 8 bases. J was trimmed by 4 bases and V by 9 bases; bases with no gene match: 5. This CDR3 contains 13 residues. The germline V gene has CDR1 LNHDA and CDR2 SQIVND (reference sequence). CDR3 bases: TGTGCCAGCCGGACAGGGCAAAATCAGCCCCAGCATTTT. This sequence encodes CASRTGQNQPQHF. The full variable domain, rest sourced from reference TRBV19 and TRBJ1-5, is DGGITQSPKYLFRKEGQNVTLSCEQNLNHDAMYWYRQDPGQGLRLIYYSQIVNDFQKGDIAEGYSVSREKKESFPLTVTSAQKNPTAFYLCASRTGQNQPQHFGDGTRLSIL.

This clone was seen once. This chain connects TRBV14 to TRBJ2-1; TRBD2 aligns across 8 bases. This CDR3 contains 16 residues. With V trimmed by 2 bases and J by 8 bases, 11 bases remained unmatched. Germline-derived CDR1 and CDR2 are SGHDN and FVKESK. For the CDR3, the DNA is TGTGCCAGCAGCCAAATGAGCGGGAGTGCTTTGGATGAGCAGTTCTTC. Its protein is CASSQMSGSALDEQFF.

The V gene is TRBV5-4, the J gene TRBJ2-7; D is unclear. The CDR3 extends over 12 amino acids. In germline, CDR1 is SGHNT, CDR2 YYREEE (reference sequence). V lost 2 bases, J lost 1 base, and 4 bases lay in between. CDR3 coding DNA: TGTGCCAGCAGCTTCAATTCCTACGAGCAGTACTTC. Its protein product is CASSFNSYEQYF. The full variable domain, rest sourced from reference TRBV5-4 and TRBJ2-7, is ETGVTQSPTHLIKTRGQQVTLRCSSQSGHNTVSWYQQALGQGPQFIFQYYREEENGRGNFPPRFSGLQFPNYSSELNVNALELDDSALYLCASSFNSYEQYFGPGTRLTVT.

The V call is TRBV18, the J call TRBJ1-3, with 8 positions matching TRBD1. Germline V gives CDR1 KGHSH, CDR2 LQKENI. Germline trimming cut 3 bases from V and 5 bases from J; bases unmatched to any gene: 6. The CDR3 consists of 15 residues. The chain's CDR3 is CASSPGTGDRNTIYF. CDR3 nucleotides: TGTGCCAGCTCACCGGGGACAGGAGACAGAAACACCATATATTTT.

This clone was seen ten or more times. This chain connects TRBV11-2 to TRBJ1-1; D is ambiguous. Trimming removed 6 bases at V and 1 base at J, with 15 bases between. The CDR3 covers 15 residues. Germline loops: CDR1 SGHAT, CDR2 FQNNGV. In DNA, the CDR3 is TGTGCCAGCAGAACTCAACAGAGCCAGAACACTGAAGCTTTCTTT. It specifies CASRTQQSQNTEAFF.

This clone showed up just once. This chain uses TRBV10-3 with TRBJ1-2, with D unclear. The CDR3 length is 14 residues. Germline lookup yields CDR1 ENHRY and CDR2 SYGVKD. V was trimmed by 4 bases and J by 0 bases, leaving 9 bases between them. The CDR3 nucleotides are TGTGCCATCAGTGGAGGAGAACCTAACTATGGCTACACCTTC. This translates into CAISGGEPNYGYTF.

Only one count was recorded for this clone. This sequence joins TRBV7-2 and TRBJ2-1, with 11 bases that match TRBD2. Germline values: CDR1 SGHTA, CDR2 FQGNSA. CDR3 length: 15 residues. V trimming: 3 bases; J trimming: 7 bases; junction bases outside the gene matches: 5. The CDR3 loop reads CASSLLAGGSNEQFF. CDR3 DNA sequence: TGTGCCAGCAGCTTGCTAGCGGGAGGCTCGAATGAGCAGTTCTTC.

The chain links TRBV4-3 to TRBJ2-3; 10 bases are a match to TRBD2. V lost 1 base to trimming and J lost 8 bases; unmatched junction nucleotides: 12. This CDR3 spans 17 amino acids. Germline loops: CDR1 LGHNA, CDR2 YSLEER. The CDR3 is CASSQVGVLAGIGTQYF. The CDR3 bases are TGCGCCAGCAGCCAAGTTGGTGTACTAGCGGGAATCGGTACGCAGTATTTT.

The genes are TRBV5-1 and TRBJ2-3, with D possibly TRBD1 on 6 matching bases. The ends were cut back, 5 bases at V and 0 bases at J, with 10 bases in the middle. Germline CDR1 is SGHRS and CDR2 is YFSETQ. The CDR3 length is 14 residues. CDR3 DNA: TGCGCCAGCAGTTCCGACAGGAGCACAGATACGCAGTATTTT. This encodes CASSSDRSTDTQYF.